Listed below are T cell receptor beta chains from one sample, sequenced in a study of blood T cells in healthy people across ages. TCRdb re-called the 5' RACE reads through MiXCR, storing one row per CDR3 protein. The table shows 500,000 to 600,000 distinct CDR3 sequences, with 25% to 30% occurring only once. The sample comprised blood. The receptors were sampled from a woman aged 70-85 years in good health. CDR3s include the opening cysteine and the closing phenylalanine or tryptophan. Fields, in order: CDR3 DNA, CDR3 protein, J gene, clone size, D gene, V gene. The D gene is left open where the match is weak. Only part of the rows carry a size: once, few, many, or a class if the clone is expanded.

TGTGCCAGCAGTTTCGGGGAATCGAACACCGGGGAGCTGTTTTTT | CASSFGESNTGELFF | TRBJ2-2 | few | - | TRBV12-3/TRBV12-4
TGTGCCAGCCAGCGGGGGGCGGGAGAGACCCAGTACTTC | CASQRGAGETQYF | TRBJ2-5 | few | TRBD2 | TRBV9
TGTGCCAGCACCCTGGACGGAGTCCCCTATGGCTACACCTTC | CASTLDGVPYGYTF | TRBJ1-2 | - | - | TRBV12-3/TRBV12-4
TGCGCCAGCAGCGACACGGAGAATTCACCCCTCCACTTT | CASSDTENSPLHF | TRBJ1-6 | few | - | TRBV5-1
TGTGCCAGCACGAGGGGACAGCAGCCCCAGCATTTT | CASTRGQQPQHF | TRBJ1-5 | few | TRBD1 | TRBV6-2/TRBV6-3
TGTGCCAGCAGCCCCCTCGACAGGGTGGGTGGCTACACCTTC | CASSPLDRVGGYTF | TRBJ1-2 | - | TRBD1 | TRBV27
TGTGCCAGCAGCTTTAATCGGGGGGTGGACACTGAAGCTTTCTTT | CASSFNRGVDTEAFF | TRBJ1-1 | - | - | TRBV7-8
TGCAGCGTTTATCACTCGTTTAACACTGAAGCTTTCTTT | CSVYHSFNTEAFF | TRBJ1-1 | - | - | TRBV29-1
TGTGCCAGCAGCGTCCTGGGCGTTAGCGGCATTGGGGAGCTGTTTTTT | CASSVLGVSGIGELFF | TRBJ2-2 | - | - | TRBV9
TGCAGTGCTAGCAAGGCTAGCTTGGGCACAGATACGCAGTATTTT | CSASKASLGTDTQYF | TRBJ2-3 | few | - | TRBV20-1
TGTGTCACCAGTGAGGGGGAGAGGGGATGGTATGGCTACACCTTC | CVTSEGERGWYGYTF | TRBJ1-2 | few | - | TRBV24-1
TGTGCCAGCAGCTTGGAGCGGGGGGGGCACGGGGAGCTGTTTTTT | CASSLERGGHGELFF | TRBJ2-2 | - | TRBD2 | TRBV7-6
TGTGCCAGCAGGGGGCCCTACACCTACGAGCAGTACTTC | CASRGPYTYEQYF | TRBJ2-7 | few | - | TRBV12-3/TRBV12-4
TGTGCCAGCAGCCCAATGCGCGAAAAACTGTTTTTT | CASSPMREKLFF | TRBJ1-4 | few | - | TRBV16
TGCAGTGCTAGGGGACAGGGCGGGAGGACCACTGAAGCTTTCTTT | CSARGQGGRTTEAFF | TRBJ1-1 | - | TRBD1 | TRBV20-1
TGCAGTGCTAGTGGGGGAGGTGAGCAGTTCTTC | CSASGGGEQFF | TRBJ2-1 | few | - | TRBV20-1
TGTGCCATCGGCCCCCAAGCGGGACACCCTTACAATGAGCAGTTCTTC | CAIGPQAGHPYNEQFF | TRBJ2-1 | - | - | TRBV10-3
TGTGCCAGCAGTGTAATGGCCAGCTCCTACAATGAGCAGTTCTTC | CASSVMASSYNEQFF | TRBJ2-1 | - | - | TRBV6-1
TGTGCCAGCAGCTCGGATAGGAGGACTGAAGCTTTCTTT | CASSSDRRTEAFF | TRBJ1-1 | - | - | TRBV7-8
TGTGCCAGCAGCCCAATGACAGTCTCTAGTTCACCCCTCCACTTT | CASSPMTVSSSPLHF | TRBJ1-6 | many | - | TRBV13
TGTGCCAGCAGCAACGGCGGCCGGGGGTGGTATGGCTACACCTTC | CASSNGGRGWYGYTF | TRBJ1-2 | few | - | TRBV7-9
TGTGCCAGCAGTTTAATCGGGGGTTATTATGGCTACACCTTC | CASSLIGGYYGYTF | TRBJ1-2 | - | - | TRBV28
TGCAGTGCGAGGGGACGGGACAAAGGGCAAGAGACCCAGTACTTC | CSARGRDKGQETQYF | TRBJ2-5 | - | - | TRBV20-1
TGTGCCAGCAGCTCCCAAACAGGTGACATTCAGTACTTC | CASSSQTGDIQYF | TRBJ2-4 | many | - | TRBV7-9
TGTGCCAGCAGCTTACACGGGGGACCAAATTCACCCCTCCACTTT | CASSLHGGPNSPLHF | TRBJ1-6 | few | - | TRBV7-2
TGTGCCAGCAGCTTATCCCGGGGGGACTATGGCTACACCTTC | CASSLSRGDYGYTF | TRBJ1-2 | - | - | TRBV7-2
TGTGCCAGCAGCCTGACTAGCGGGCAACGGTCAGATACGCAGTATTTT | CASSLTSGQRSDTQYF | TRBJ2-3 | - | TRBD2 | TRBV7-9
TGCGCCAGCAGCCTGCGGGGGGCCGATGAGCAGTTCTTC | CASSLRGADEQFF | TRBJ2-1 | few | TRBD2 | TRBV4-3
TGCGCCAGCAGCTTGGCCTTCTACGGGGAGTATAATGAAAAACTGTTTTTT | CASSLAFYGEYNEKLFF | TRBJ1-4 | - | - | TRBV5-1
TGTGCCAGCAGCGGACTAGCGGGGAGAGCCGAGCAGTACTTC | CASSGLAGRAEQYF | TRBJ2-7 | - | TRBD2 | TRBV3-1
TGCAGTGCTGCACGGACAGGGAGGGAGACCCAGTACTTC | CSAARTGRETQYF | TRBJ2-5 | few | TRBD1 | TRBV20-1
TGCAGTGCAGGAAGTGATGAAAAACTGTTTTTT | CSAGSDEKLFF | TRBJ1-4 | few | - | TRBV20-1
TGTGCCAGCAGCTTAACGATCGGGGGGTCAGACAATGAGCAGTTCTTC | CASSLTIGGSDNEQFF | TRBJ2-1 | - | TRBD2 | TRBV7-3
TGTGCCAGCAGCTTAGAGCGGACTAGCGGGACATACGAGCAGTACTTC | CASSLERTSGTYEQYF | TRBJ2-7 | few | TRBD2 | TRBV7-2
TGTGCCACCAGCAGAGTAAACAGGGGGTTATATCGTAAGGAAGAGACCCAGTACTTC | CATSRVNRGLYRKEETQYF | TRBJ2-5 | few | TRBD1 | TRBV15
TGCAGCGTTGATCGGTCTAACTATGGCTACACCTTC | CSVDRSNYGYTF | TRBJ1-2 | few | - | TRBV29-1
TGCAGTGCTAGCCCGACTAGCGAGGGGGAGACCCAGTACTTC | CSASPTSEGETQYF | TRBJ2-5 | few | TRBD2 | TRBV20-1
TGCGCCAGCAGCTTGGCCGACAGGGTTCGTGAAAAACTGTTTTTT | CASSLADRVREKLFF | TRBJ1-4 | - | TRBD1 | TRBV5-1
TGTGCCAGCAGCTTACGGACAGGGGAGAACACTGAAGCTTTCTTT | CASSLRTGENTEAFF | TRBJ1-1 | - | TRBD1 | TRBV7-6
TGTGCCAGCAGCTCGAGAGCGGGGGGGCCCCAGAATGAGCAGTTCTTC | CASSSRAGGPQNEQFF | TRBJ2-1 | few | TRBD2 | TRBV11-3